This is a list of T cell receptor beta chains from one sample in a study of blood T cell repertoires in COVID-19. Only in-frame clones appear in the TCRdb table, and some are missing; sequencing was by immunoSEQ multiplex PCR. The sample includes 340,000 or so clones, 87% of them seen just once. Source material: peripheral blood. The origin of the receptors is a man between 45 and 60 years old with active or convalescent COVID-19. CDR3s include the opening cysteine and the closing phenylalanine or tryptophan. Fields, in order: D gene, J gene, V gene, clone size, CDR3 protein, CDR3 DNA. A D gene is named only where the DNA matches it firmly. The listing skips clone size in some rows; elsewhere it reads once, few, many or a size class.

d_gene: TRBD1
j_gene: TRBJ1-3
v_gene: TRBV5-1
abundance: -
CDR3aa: CASSLDTGTADGNTIYF
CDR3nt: TGCGCCAGCAGCTTGGACACCGGGACAGCGGATGGAAACACCATATATTTT

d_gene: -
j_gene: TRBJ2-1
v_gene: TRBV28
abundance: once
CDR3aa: CASSPQGSYNEQFF
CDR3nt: TGTGCCAGCAGTCCTCAGGGCTCCTACAATGAGCAGTTCTTC

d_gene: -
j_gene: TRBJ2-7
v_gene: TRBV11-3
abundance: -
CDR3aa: CASSLGAGGTYEQYF
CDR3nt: TGTGCCAGCAGCTTAGGCGCAGGGGGGACCTACGAGCAGTACTTC

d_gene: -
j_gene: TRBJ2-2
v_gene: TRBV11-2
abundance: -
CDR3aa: CASSLIRSSGELFF
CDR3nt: TGTGCCAGCAGCTTAATCCGGTCTTCCGGGGAGCTGTTTTTT

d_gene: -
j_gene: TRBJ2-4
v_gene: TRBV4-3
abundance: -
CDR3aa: CASSQNQGGAKNIQYF
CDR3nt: TGCGCCAGCAGCCAGAACCAGGGGGGCGCCAAAAACATTCAGTACTTC

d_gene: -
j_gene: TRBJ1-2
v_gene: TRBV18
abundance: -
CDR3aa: CASSPRAGVEGYTF
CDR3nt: TGTGCCAGCTCACCACGGGCAGGGGTAGAGGGCTACACCTTC

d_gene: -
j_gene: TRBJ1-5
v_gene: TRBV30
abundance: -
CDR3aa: CAWSKGGSQPQHF
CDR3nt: TGTGCCTGGAGTAAGGGGGGGAGTCAGCCCCAGCATTTT

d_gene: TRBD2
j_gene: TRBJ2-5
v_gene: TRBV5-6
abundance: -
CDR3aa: CASSSYRGPGLQTQYF
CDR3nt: TGTGCCAGCAGCTCTTATAGAGGTCCGGGACTACAGACCCAGTACTTC

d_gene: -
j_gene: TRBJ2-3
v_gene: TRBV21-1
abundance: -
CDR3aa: CASSKAPPCYWHRATSTDTQYF
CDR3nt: TGTGCCAGCAGCAAAGCCCCTCCTTGTTACTGGCACAGGGCGACTAGCACAGATACGCAGTATTTT

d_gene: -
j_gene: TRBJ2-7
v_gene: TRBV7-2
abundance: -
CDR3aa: CASSLGTVYEQYF
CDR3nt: TGTGCCAGCAGCTTAGGGACAGTATACGAGCAGTACTTC

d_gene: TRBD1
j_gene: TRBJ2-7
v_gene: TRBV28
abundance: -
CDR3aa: CASRGTATYEQYF
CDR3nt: TGTGCCAGCAGAGGGACAGCCACCTACGAGCAGTACTTC

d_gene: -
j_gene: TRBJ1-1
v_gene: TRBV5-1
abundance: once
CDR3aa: CASSLASSNTEAFF
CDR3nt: TGCGCCAGCAGCTTGGCCTCCAGTAACACTGAAGCTTTCTTT

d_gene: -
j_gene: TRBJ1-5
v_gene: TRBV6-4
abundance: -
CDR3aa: CASSGGRGNQPQHF
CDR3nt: TGTGCCAGCAGTGGGGGGAGGGGCAATCAGCCCCAGCATTTT

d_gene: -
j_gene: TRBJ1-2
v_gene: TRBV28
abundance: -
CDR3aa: CASSSTGPYGYTF
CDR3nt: TGTGCCAGCAGCTCCACAGGGCCCTATGGCTACACCTTC

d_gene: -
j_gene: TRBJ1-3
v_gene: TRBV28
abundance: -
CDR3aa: CASSLRGLGNTIYF
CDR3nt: TGTGCCAGCAGTTTGAGGGGGTTGGGAAACACCATATATTTT

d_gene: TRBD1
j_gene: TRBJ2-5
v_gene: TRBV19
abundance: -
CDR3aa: CASSRGQDFSRETQYF
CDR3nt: TGTGCCAGCTCCCGTGGACAGGATTTTTCTCGGGAGACCCAGTACTTC

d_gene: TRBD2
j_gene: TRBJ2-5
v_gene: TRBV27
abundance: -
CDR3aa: CASSPPGGKTQYF
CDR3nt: TGTGCCAGCAGTCCCCCCGGGGGGAAGACCCAGTACTTC

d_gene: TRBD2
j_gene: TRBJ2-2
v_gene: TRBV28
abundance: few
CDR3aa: CASRVAGTSRELFF
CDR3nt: TGTGCCAGCAGGGTAGCCGGGACTAGTAGGGAGCTGTTTTTT

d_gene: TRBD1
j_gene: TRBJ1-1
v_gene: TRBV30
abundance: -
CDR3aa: CAWSPSSDRGFEAFF
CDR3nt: TGTGCCTGGAGTCCCTCCTCGGACAGGGGGTTTGAAGCTTTCTTT

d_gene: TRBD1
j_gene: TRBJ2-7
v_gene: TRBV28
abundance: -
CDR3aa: CASRRTGLSDEQYF
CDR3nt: TGTGCCAGCAGACGGACAGGGTTGTCAGACGAGCAGTACTTC

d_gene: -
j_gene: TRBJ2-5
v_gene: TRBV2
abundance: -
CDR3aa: CASNLNSGNGETQYF
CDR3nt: TGTGCCAGCAACCTTAATTCAGGGAACGGAGAGACCCAGTACTTC

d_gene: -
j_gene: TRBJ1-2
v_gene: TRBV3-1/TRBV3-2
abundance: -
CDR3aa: CASSQSDSYGYTF
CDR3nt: TGTGCCAGCAGCCAATCGGACAGCTATGGCTACACCTTC

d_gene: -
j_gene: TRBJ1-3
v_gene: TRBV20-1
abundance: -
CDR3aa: CSSRRGNTIYF
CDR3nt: TGCAGCTCGAGGCGCGGAAACACCATATATTTT

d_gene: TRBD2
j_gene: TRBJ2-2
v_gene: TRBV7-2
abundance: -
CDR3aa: CASSLASGGAGELFF
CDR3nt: TGTGCCAGCAGCTTGGCTAGCGGGGGGGCCGGGGAGCTGTTTTTT

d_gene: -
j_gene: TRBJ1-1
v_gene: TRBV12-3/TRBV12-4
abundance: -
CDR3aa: CASRTGFTEAFF
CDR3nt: TGTGCCAGCCGTACAGGGTTCACTGAAGCTTTCTTT

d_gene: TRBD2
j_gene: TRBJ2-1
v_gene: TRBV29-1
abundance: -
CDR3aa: CSGTSEKYNEQFF
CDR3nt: TGCAGCGGAACTAGCGAAAAGTACAATGAGCAGTTCTTC

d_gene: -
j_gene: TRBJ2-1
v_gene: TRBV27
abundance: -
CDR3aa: CASSSRRGGYNEQFF
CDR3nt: TGTGCCAGCAGTTCCCGGCGGGGAGGATACAATGAGCAGTTCTTC

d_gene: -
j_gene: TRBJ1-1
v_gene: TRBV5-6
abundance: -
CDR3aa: CASSPGGTEAFF
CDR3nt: TGTGCCAGCAGCCCGGGTGGCACTGAAGCTTTCTTT

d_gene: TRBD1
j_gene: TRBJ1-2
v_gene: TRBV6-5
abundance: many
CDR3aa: CASSWGTGSPYGYTF
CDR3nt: TGTGCCAGCAGCTGGGGGACAGGGAGTCCCTATGGCTACACCTTC

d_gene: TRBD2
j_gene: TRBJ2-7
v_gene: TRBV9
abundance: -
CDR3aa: CASSPRDSGASYEQYF
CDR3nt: TGTGCCAGCAGCCCCCGGGATAGCGGGGCTTCCTACGAGCAGTACTTC

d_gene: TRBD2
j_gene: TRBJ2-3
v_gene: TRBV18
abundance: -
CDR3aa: CASSYGLAGGPGDTQYF
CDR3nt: TGTGCCAGCTCATACGGACTAGCGGGGGGGCCGGGAGATACGCAGTATTTT

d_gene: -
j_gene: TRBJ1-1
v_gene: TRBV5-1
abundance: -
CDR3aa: CASSVRELNTEAFF
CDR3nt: TGCGCCAGCAGCGTGAGGGAACTGAACACTGAAGCTTTCTTT

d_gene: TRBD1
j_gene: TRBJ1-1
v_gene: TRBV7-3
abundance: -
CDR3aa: CASSDRGDTEAFF
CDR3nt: TGTGCCAGCAGCGACAGGGGGGACACTGAAGCTTTCTTT

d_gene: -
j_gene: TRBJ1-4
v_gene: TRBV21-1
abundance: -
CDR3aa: CASSIDRGSNEKLFF
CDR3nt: TGTGCCAGCAGCATCGACAGGGGAAGTAATGAAAAACTGTTTTTT

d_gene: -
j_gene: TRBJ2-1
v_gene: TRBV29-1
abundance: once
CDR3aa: CSVDPSSDEQFF
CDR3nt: TGCAGCGTTGATCCTAGCTCTGATGAGCAGTTCTTC

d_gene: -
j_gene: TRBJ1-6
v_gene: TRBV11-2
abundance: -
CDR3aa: CASSPRDMDSPLHF
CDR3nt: TGTGCCAGCAGCCCCCGGGACATGGATTCACCCCTCCACTTT

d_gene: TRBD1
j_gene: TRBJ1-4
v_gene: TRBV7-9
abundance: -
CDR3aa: CASSPPGQGIEKLFF
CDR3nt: TGTGCCAGCAGCCCTCCCGGACAGGGTATCGAAAAACTGTTTTTT

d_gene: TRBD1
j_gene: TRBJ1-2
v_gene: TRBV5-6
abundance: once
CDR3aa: CASSSTGDGYTF
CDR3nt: TGTGCCAGCAGCTCTACAGGGGATGGCTACACCTTC

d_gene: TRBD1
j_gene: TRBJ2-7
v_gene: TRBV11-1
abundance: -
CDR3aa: CASSLGGQSYEQYF
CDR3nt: TGTGCCAGCAGCTTAGGGGGACAGTCCTACGAGCAGTACTTC

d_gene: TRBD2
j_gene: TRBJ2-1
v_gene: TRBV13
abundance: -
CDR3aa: CASTLTSGSLNNEQFF
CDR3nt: TGTGCCAGCACCCTGACTAGCGGTAGTTTAAACAATGAGCAGTTCTTC

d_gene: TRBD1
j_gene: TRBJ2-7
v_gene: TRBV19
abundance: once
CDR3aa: CASSVRDSSYEQYF
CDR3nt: TGTGCCAGTAGTGTCCGGGACAGCTCCTACGAGCAGTACTTC

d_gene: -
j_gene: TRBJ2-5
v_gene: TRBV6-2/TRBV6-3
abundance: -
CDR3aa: CASSTYRDGETQYF
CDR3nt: TGTGCCAGCAGTACCTACAGGGATGGGGAGACCCAGTACTTC

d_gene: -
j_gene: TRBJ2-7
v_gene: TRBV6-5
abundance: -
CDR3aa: CASSYGKGFSYEQYF
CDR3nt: TGTGCCAGCAGTTACGGAAAGGGGTTCTCCTACGAGCAGTACTTC

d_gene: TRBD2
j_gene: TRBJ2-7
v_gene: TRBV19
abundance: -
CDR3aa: CASSIASGPYEQYF
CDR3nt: TGTGCCAGTAGTATAGCTAGCGGTCCCTACGAGCAGTACTTC

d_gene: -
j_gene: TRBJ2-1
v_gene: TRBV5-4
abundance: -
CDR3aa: CASSLYLGSYNEQFF
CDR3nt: TGTGCCAGCAGCTTGTACCTAGGCTCCTACAATGAGCAGTTCTTC

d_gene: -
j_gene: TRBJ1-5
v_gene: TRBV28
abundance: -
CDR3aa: CASSTAQGIGQPQHF
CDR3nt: TGTGCCAGCAGTACGGCACAGGGTATCGGCCAGCCCCAGCATTTT

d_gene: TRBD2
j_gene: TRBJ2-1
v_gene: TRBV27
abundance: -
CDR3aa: CASIAGGGIYNEQFF
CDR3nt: TGTGCCAGCATAGCGGGAGGGGGAATATACAATGAGCAGTTCTTC

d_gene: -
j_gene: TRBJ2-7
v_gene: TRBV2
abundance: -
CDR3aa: CASSDGTGDEQYF
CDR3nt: TGTGCCAGCAGTGACGGGACGGGAGACGAGCAGTACTTC

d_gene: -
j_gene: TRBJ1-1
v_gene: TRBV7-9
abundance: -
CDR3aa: CASSSGVSMNTEAFF
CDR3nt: TGTGCCAGCAGCTCAGGGGTCTCCATGAACACTGAAGCTTTCTTT

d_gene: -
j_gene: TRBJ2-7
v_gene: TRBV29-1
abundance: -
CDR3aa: CSVKGQTYEQYF
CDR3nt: TGCAGCGTAAAAGGACAGACCTACGAGCAGTACTTC

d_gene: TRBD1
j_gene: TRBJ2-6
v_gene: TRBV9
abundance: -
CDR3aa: CASSPRDRDTPGANVLTF
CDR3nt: TGTGCCAGCAGCCCCCGGGACAGGGATACTCCCGGGGCCAACGTCCTGACTTTC

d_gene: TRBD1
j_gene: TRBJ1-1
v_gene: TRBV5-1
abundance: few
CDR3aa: CASSPDRDTEAFF
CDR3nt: TGCGCCAGCAGCCCGGACAGGGACACTGAAGCTTTCTTT

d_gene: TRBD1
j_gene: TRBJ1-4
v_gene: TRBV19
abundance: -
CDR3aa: CASSIGGTGGREKLFF
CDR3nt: TGTGCCAGTAGTATAGGTGGGACAGGAGGTCGAGAAAAACTGTTTTTT

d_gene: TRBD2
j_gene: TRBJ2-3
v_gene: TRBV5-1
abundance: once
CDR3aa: CASSKVGGGLPSTDTQYF
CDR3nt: TGCGCCAGCAGCAAGGTTGGGGGGGGACTGCCCAGCACAGATACGCAGTATTTT

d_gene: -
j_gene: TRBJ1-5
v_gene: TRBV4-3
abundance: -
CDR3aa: CASSQDYGENQPQHF
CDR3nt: TGCGCCAGCAGCCAAGATTACGGGGAAAATCAGCCCCAGCATTTT